Listed below are T cell receptor beta chains from one sample, sequenced in a study of cytotoxic CD8 clonotypes in ibrutinib-treated CLL. The protocol was immunoSEQ multiplex PCR, while the TCRdb copy is restricted to in-frame clones and leaves out a portion. The data contain 150,000 or so clones, 70% to 90% of them seen just once; the ten biggest clones take up 7.5% to 8%. The sample in question was PBMCs, obtained after 36 months of ibrutinib treatment. Source of these receptors: a human donor with chronic lymphocytic leukemia. Both conserved end residues are part of each CDR3. A D gene is named only where the DNA matches it firmly. Size tells how often a clone was seen (once, few, many) or the class of an expanded clone, and some rows leave it out.

>TRBV28|NA|TRBD1|TRBJ1-2
CASSSLDRVSGYTF
TGTGCCAGCAGTTCCCTGGACAGGGTGAGCGGCTACACCTTC
>TRBV5-4|NA|NA|TRBJ2-2
CASSRGTFSNTGELFF
TGTGCCAGCAGCCGGGGGACGTTTTCGAACACCGGGGAGCTGTTTTTT
>TRBV5-1|NA|NA|TRBJ1-1
CASSPRGDSMNTEAFF
TGCGCCAGCAGCCCCCGGGGAGATTCTATGAACACTGAAGCTTTCTTT
>TRBV7-9|NA|NA|TRBJ2-7
CASSPGVHSDEQYF
TGTGCCAGCAGCCCCGGGGTGCATTCCGACGAGCAGTACTTC
>TRBV10-3|NA|NA|TRBJ2-3
CAITSSGATDTQYF
TGTGCCATCACCTCTTCGGGGGCCACAGATACGCAGTATTTT
>TRBV5-1|medium-sized|TRBD1|TRBJ1-1
CASSTGGYSEAFF
TGCGCCAGCAGCACAGGGGGGTACTCTGAAGCTTTCTTT
>TRBV9|NA|NA|TRBJ1-2
CASSVGAEYGYTF
TGTGCCAGCAGCGTAGGGGCCGAGTATGGCTACACCTTC
>TRBV9|NA|NA|TRBJ2-2
CASSVGTGRTVKTGELFF
TGTGCCAGCAGCGTAGGAACGGGACGAACCGTGAAGACCGGGGAGCTGTTTTTT
>TRBV7-6|NA|TRBD2|TRBJ2-7
CASSLRTGLAHSYEQYF
TGTGCCAGCAGCTTACGGACGGGACTAGCGCACTCCTACGAGCAGTACTTC
>TRBV27|once|TRBD1|TRBJ1-1
CASSYDRGGTEAFF
TGTGCCAGCAGTTATGACAGGGGAGGGACTGAAGCTTTCTTT
>TRBV5-4|NA|NA|TRBJ2-3
CAIRSGPSTDTQYF
TGTGCCATCCGATCGGGCCCGAGCACAGATACGCAGTATTTT
>TRBV9|few|TRBD1|TRBJ2-2
CASSVSDRDTGELFF
TGTGCCAGCAGCGTATCCGACAGGGACACCGGGGAGCTGTTTTTT
>TRBV27|few|TRBD2|TRBJ2-7
CASSLGTSGRHGEQYF
TGTGCCAGCAGTCTGGGGACTAGCGGGAGGCACGGTGAGCAGTACTTC
>TRBV7-3|once|NA|TRBJ2-1
CASSSGSPNNEQFF
TGTGCCAGCAGCTCCGGCAGCCCGAACAATGAGCAGTTCTTC
>TRBV7-9|few|TRBD1|TRBJ1-2
CASSLEGAVGYTF
TGTGCCAGCAGCTTAGAGGGGGCTGTAGGCTACACCTTC
>TRBV7-2|NA|TRBD2|TRBJ2-7
CASSRSAGGNYEQYF
TGTGCCAGCAGCCGATCGGCGGGGGGGAACTACGAGCAGTACTTC
>TRBV18|NA|TRBD1|TRBJ1-2
CASSPRTPGQGEENTF
TGTGCCAGCTCACCACGGACGCCGGGACAGGGGGAGGAGAACACCTTC
>TRBV30|NA|NA|TRBJ2-7
CAWATGAVGTIRIEQYF
TGTGCCTGGGCTACGGGGGCCGTCGGGACTATCCGTATCGAGCAGTACTTC
>TRBV15|NA|TRBD1|TRBJ2-3
CATTTSGQGGADTQYF
TGTGCCACTACGACCTCGGGACAGGGGGGAGCAGATACGCAGTATTTT
>TRBV5-1|NA|TRBD2|TRBJ2-1
CASSDGTSGRNYNEQFF
TGCGCCAGCAGCGACGGGACTAGCGGGAGAAACTACAATGAGCAGTTCTTC
>TRBV7-3|NA|NA|TRBJ2-3
CASSLTRNSTDTQYF
TGTGCCAGCAGCTTAACCCGGAACTCAACAGATACGCAGTATTTT
>TRBV30|NA|NA|TRBJ1-2
CACPALGPGYGYTF
TGTGCCTGCCCAGCCCTGGGGCCGGGCTATGGCTACACCTTC
>TRBV5-4|NA|NA|TRBJ2-2
CASSPGAGELFF
TGTGCCAGCAGCCCCGGCGCCGGGGAGCTGTTTTTT
>TRBV27|NA|TRBD1|TRBJ2-7
CASSFIGGKQGEQYF
TGTGCCAGCAGTTTCATTGGTGGGAAACAGGGGGAGCAGTACTTC
>TRBV2|NA|NA|TRBJ2-7
CASSERWGDFDEQYF
TGTGCCAGCAGTGAAAGATGGGGAGACTTCGACGAGCAGTACTTC
>TRBV6-4|NA|NA|TRBJ2-5
CASSEDPRGTQYF
TGTGCCAGCAGTGAGGACCCACGGGGGACCCAGTACTTC
>TRBV4-2|once|TRBD2|TRBJ2-1
CASSQDGGGGSYNEQFF
TGTGCCAGCAGCCAAGATGGCGGGGGTGGCTCCTACAATGAGCAGTTCTTC
>TRBV5-1|NA|TRBD1|TRBJ2-3
CASSLGQGWLDTQYF
TGCGCCAGCAGCCTAGGACAGGGTTGGTTGGATACGCAGTATTTT
>TRBV18|few|TRBD1|TRBJ2-5
CASSLSTGRETQYF
TGTGCCAGCTCACTGTCGACAGGGCGTGAGACCCAGTACTTC
>TRBV18|NA|NA|TRBJ2-3
CASSPRQIETGSYTDTQYF
TGTGCCAGCTCACCCCGCCAAATCGAGACGGGGAGTTACACAGATACGCAGTATTTT
>TRBV19|NA|NA|TRBJ1-4
CASRDEGLGEKLFF
TGTGCCAGTAGAGATGAAGGCCTGGGCGAAAAACTGTTTTTT
>TRBV5-4|NA|TRBD1|TRBJ1-5
CAWKTQGWSNQPQHF
TGTGCCTGGAAAACACAGGGGTGGAGCAATCAGCCCCAGCATTTT
>TRBV19|NA|TRBD1|TRBJ1-5
CASTWTGGYQPQHF
TGTGCCAGTACCTGGACAGGGGGGTATCAGCCCCAGCATTTT
>TRBV5-1|NA|NA|TRBJ2-7
CASSPTLSSYEQYF
TGCGCCAGCTCCCCCACGCTGAGCTCCTACGAGCAGTACTTC
>TRBV7-8|once|NA|TRBJ2-1
CASSLGNRVVEQFF
TGTGCCAGCAGCTTAGGCAACAGGGTTGTCGAGCAGTTCTTC
>TRBV6-6|NA|NA|TRBJ2-2
CASSYSRRSGGELFF
TGTGCCAGCAGTTACTCAAGAAGGTCCGGCGGGGAGCTGTTTTTT
>TRBV7-7|NA|NA|TRBJ1-5
CASSLLGVQPQHF
TGTGCCAGCAGCTTACTAGGGGTCCAGCCCCAGCATTTT
>TRBV5-4|once|NA|TRBJ1-2
CASTSRRGLSYGYTF
TGTGCCAGCACGTCCCGTCGGGGTTTATCCTATGGCTACACCTTC
>TRBV6-4|NA|NA|TRBJ1-2
CASMSGDQGYTF
TGTGCCAGCATGAGCGGGGATCAGGGCTACACCTTC
>TRBV5-4|NA|NA|TRBJ2-7
CASSLPRISYEQYF
TGTGCCAGCAGCCTCCCCCGGATCTCCTACGAGCAGTACTTC
>TRBV5-1|NA|NA|TRBJ1-4
CASSLLGGNEKLFF
TGCGCCAGCAGCTTGTTGGGGGGTAATGAAAAACTGTTTTTT
>TRBV6-6|NA|TRBD1|TRBJ2-1
CASSLDRGPREQFF
TGTGCCAGCAGTTTGGACAGGGGGCCGAGGGAGCAGTTCTTC
>TRBV30|NA|TRBD2|TRBJ2-1
CAWSVWAGGQFF
TGTGCCTGGAGTGTATGGGCGGGGGGGCAGTTCTTC
>TRBV7-9|NA|NA|TRBJ1-1
CASSFGSLNTEAFF
TGTGCCAGCAGCTTTGGCAGCTTGAACACTGAAGCTTTCTTT
>TRBV6-1|NA|NA|TRBJ1-5
CASSGQYNINSNQPQHF
TGTGCCAGCAGTGGACAATACAACATAAATAGCAATCAGCCCCAGCATTTT
>TRBV27|NA|NA|TRBJ1-1
CASNTLSRNTEAFF
TGTGCCAGCAACACCCTGTCCAGGAACACTGAAGCTTTCTTT
>TRBV13|once|NA|TRBJ2-7
CASSPGTHEQYF
TGTGCCAGCAGTCCAGGGACACACGAGCAGTACTTC
>TRBV7-9|NA|TRBD1|TRBJ1-5
CASSFGAGGGQPQHF
TGTGCCAGCAGCTTTGGGGCAGGGGGCGGTCAGCCCCAGCATTTT
>TRBV27|NA|TRBD1|TRBJ1-1
CASKGTGLNTEAFF
TGTGCCAGCAAAGGGACAGGGTTGAACACTGAAGCTTTCTTT
>TRBV6-6|NA|TRBD1|TRBJ1-3
CASSRGTGLSGNTIYF
TGTGCCAGCAGTCGCGGGACAGGCCTCTCTGGAAACACCATATATTTT
>TRBV18|NA|NA|TRBJ1-1
CASSPDPGLTSEAFF
TGTGCCAGCTCACCTGACCCGGGACTAACTTCTGAAGCTTTCTTT
>TRBV7-2|NA|NA|TRBJ2-7
CASSLSHHYEQYF
TGTGCCAGCAGCTTATCACATCACTACGAGCAGTACTTC
>TRBV6-5|NA|NA|TRBJ1-1
CASSYSIRNTEAFF
TGTGCCAGCAGTTACTCGATCAGGAACACTGAAGCTTTCTTT
>TRBV30|NA|TRBD2|TRBJ2-7
CAWAGTSNVFGEQYF
TGTGCCTGGGCCGGGACTAGCAATGTGTTCGGTGAGCAGTACTTC
>TRBV7-9|NA|TRBD2|TRBJ2-3
CASSFMGGPVDTQYF
TGTGCCAGCAGCTTTATGGGAGGGCCGGTGGATACGCAGTATTTT